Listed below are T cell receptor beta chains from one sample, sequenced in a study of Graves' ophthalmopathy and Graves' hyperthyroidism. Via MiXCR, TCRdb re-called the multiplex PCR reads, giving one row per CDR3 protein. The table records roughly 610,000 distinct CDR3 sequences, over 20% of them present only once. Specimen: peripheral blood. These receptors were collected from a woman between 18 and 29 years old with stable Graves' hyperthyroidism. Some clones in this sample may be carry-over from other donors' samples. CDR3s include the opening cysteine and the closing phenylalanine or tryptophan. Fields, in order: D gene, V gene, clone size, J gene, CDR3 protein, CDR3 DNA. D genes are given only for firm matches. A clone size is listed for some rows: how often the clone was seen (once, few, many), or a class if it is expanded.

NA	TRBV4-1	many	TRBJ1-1	CASSPLQGVNTEAFF	TGCGCCAGCAGCCCCTTACAGGGAGTGAACACTGAAGCTTTCTTT
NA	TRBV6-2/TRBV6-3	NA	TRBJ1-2	CSSRIQGNYGYTF	TGTTCCAGCAGGATACAAGGCAACTATGGCTACACCTTC
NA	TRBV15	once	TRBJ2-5	CATSSPSAQETQYF	TGTGCCACCAGCAGTCCTAGCGCGCAAGAGACCCAGTACTTC
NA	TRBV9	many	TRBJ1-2	CASSGKDGNYGYTF	TGTGCCAGCAGCGGGAAGGACGGAAACTATGGCTACACCTTC
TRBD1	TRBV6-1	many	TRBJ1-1	CASSAGGGYTEAFF	TGTGCCAGCAGCGCAGGGGGCGGCTACACTGAAGCTTTCTTT
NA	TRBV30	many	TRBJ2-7	CAWTRDAGLYEQYF	TGTGCCTGGACTCGGGACGCGGGGTTATACGAGCAGTACTTC
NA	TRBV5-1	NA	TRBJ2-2	CASSILRTRSTGELFF	TGCGCCAGCAGCATCCTCCGGACACGTAGCACCGGGGAGCTGTTTTTT
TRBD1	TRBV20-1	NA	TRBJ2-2	CSASTGGTGTGELFF	TGCAGTGCTAGCACAGGGGGCACGGGCACCGGGGAGCTGTTTTTT
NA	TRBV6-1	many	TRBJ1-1	CASRPFGMNTEAFF	TGTGCCAGCAGACCCTTTGGGATGAACACTGAAGCTTTCTTT
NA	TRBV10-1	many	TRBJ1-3	CASSGGSVVSGNTIYF	TGCGCCAGCAGTGGAGGCTCGGTAGTTTCTGGAAACACCATATATTTT
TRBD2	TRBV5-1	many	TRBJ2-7	CASSTGLAGNEQYF	TGCGCCAGCAGCACAGGACTAGCGGGAAACGAGCAGTACTTC
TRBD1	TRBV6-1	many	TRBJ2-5	CATTRGRADPETQYF	TGTGCCACTACGAGGGGGCGGGCAGACCCAGAGACCCAGTACTTC
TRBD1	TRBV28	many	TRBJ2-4	CASITAGQGVQYF	TGTGCCAGCATTACCGCGGGACAGGGTGTTCAGTACTTC
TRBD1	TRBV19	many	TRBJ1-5	CASIRTGGRGNQPQHF	TGTGCCAGCATAAGGACAGGGGGCAGAGGCAATCAGCCCCAGCATTTT
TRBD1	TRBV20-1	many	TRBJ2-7	CSARVTGGRSSYEQYF	TGCAGTGCTAGAGTCACAGGGGGTAGGAGCTCCTACGAGCAGTACTTC
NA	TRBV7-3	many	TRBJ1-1	CASSQHPEGTEAFF	TGTGCCAGCAGCCAACACCCCGAGGGGACTGAAGCTTTCTTT
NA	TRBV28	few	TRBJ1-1	CASSFMTAEAFF	TGTGCCAGCAGTTTTATGACAGCTGAAGCTTTCTTT
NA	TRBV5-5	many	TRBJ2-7	CASSSSTGSSYEQYF	TGTGCCAGCAGCTCCTCGACAGGTAGCTCCTACGAGCAGTACTTC
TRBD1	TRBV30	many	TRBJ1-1	CAWSALTGGGTEAFF	TGTGCCTGGAGTGCTCTTACAGGGGGCGGCACTGAAGCTTTCTTT
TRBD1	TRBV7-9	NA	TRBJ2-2	CASSAQGASTGELFF	TGTGCCAGCAGCGCTCAGGGGGCGAGCACCGGGGAGCTGTTTTTT
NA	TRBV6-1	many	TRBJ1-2	CASSEGGRYGYTF	TGTGCCAGCAGTGAAGGAGGGCGCTATGGCTACACCTTC
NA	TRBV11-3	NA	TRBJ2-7	CASSEPGAESEQYF	TGTGCCAGCAGTGAACCCGGGGCCGAATCCGAGCAGTACTTC
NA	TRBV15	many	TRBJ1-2	CATSRSNYGYTF	TGTGCCACCAGCAGGTCTAACTATGGCTACACCTTC
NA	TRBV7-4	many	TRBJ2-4	CASSSLPGENIQYF	TGTGCCAGCAGCTCCCTCCCGGGAGAAAACATTCAGTACTTC
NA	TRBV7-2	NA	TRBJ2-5	CASSQFWETQYF	TGTGCCAGCAGCCAGTTCTGGGAGACCCAGTACTTC
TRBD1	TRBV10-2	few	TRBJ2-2	CASSEDRGRFNTGELFF	TGCGCCAGCAGTGAAGACAGGGGGCGATTTAACACCGGGGAGCTGTTTTTT
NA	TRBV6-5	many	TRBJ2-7	CASSHSKVSPEQYF	TGTGCCAGCAGTCACTCGAAGGTCAGTCCCGAGCAGTACTTC
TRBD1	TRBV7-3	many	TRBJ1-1	CASSRGQGGTEAFF	TGTGCCAGCAGTCGCGGACAGGGAGGGACTGAAGCTTTCTTT
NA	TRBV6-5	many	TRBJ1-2	CASSLRGNDGYTF	TGTGCCAGCAGTTTAAGGGGGAACGATGGCTACACCTTC
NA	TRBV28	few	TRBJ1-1	CASTPGAALGAEAFF	TGTGCCAGCACCCCAGGCGCGGCCCTCGGGGCTGAAGCTTTCTTT
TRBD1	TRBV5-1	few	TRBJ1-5	CASSQGQGADQPQHF	TGCGCCAGCAGCCAAGGACAGGGGGCTGATCAGCCCCAGCATTTT
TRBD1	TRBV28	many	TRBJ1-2	CASSIEGAYYGYTF	TGTGCCAGCAGTATTGAGGGGGCCTACTATGGCTACACCTTC
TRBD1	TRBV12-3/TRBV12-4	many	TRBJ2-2	CASRFHRGQANTGELFF	TGTGCCAGCAGGTTTCACAGGGGCCAGGCGAACACCGGGGAGCTGTTTTTT
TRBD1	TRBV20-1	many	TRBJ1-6	CSARDDRGPLNSPLHF	TGCAGTGCTAGAGATGACAGGGGGCCCCTTAATTCACCCCTCCACTTT
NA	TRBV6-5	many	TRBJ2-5	CASSYAFQAHKYF	TGTGCCAGCAGTTATGCCTTCCAGGCCCATAAGTACTTC
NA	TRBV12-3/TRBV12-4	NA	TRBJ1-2	CASSLAGSYGYTF	TGTGCCAGCAGTTTAGCGGGGAGTTATGGCTACACCTTC
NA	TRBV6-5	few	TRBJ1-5	CASSYLGDNQPQHF	TGTGCCAGCAGTTATTTAGGGGACAATCAGCCCCAGCATTTT
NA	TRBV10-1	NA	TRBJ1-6	CASSADINSPLHF	TGCGCCAGCAGTGCTGACATTAATTCACCCCTCCACTTT
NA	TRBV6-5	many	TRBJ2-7	CASSAGGNEQYF	TGTGCCAGCAGCGCAGGGGGGAACGAGCAGTACTTC
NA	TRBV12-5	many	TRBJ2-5	CASGLGGTFQETQYF	TGTGCTAGTGGTTTGGGGGGGACATTCCAAGAGACCCAGTACTTC
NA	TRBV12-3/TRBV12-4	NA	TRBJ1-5	CASSFISGQPQHF	TGTGCCAGCAGTTTTATTTCGGGTCAGCCCCAGCATTTT
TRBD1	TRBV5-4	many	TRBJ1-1	CASSLDRGRNTEAFF	TGTGCCAGCAGCTTGGACAGGGGGCGGAACACTGAAGCTTTCTTT
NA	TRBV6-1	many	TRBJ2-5	CASSERGWGETQYF	TGTGCCAGCAGTGAACGGGGGTGGGGAGAGACCCAGTACTTC
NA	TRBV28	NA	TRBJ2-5	CASGAGRKETEYF	TGTGCCAGCGGAGCCGGGAGAAAAGAGACCGAGTACTTC
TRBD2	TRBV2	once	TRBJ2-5	CASIGLAGGETQYF	TGTGCCAGCATCGGACTAGCGGGGGGCGAGACCCAGTACTTC
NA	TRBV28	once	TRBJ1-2	CASSLGGSPGGYTF	TGTGCCAGCAGTTTAGGGGGATCACCGGGTGGCTACACCTTC
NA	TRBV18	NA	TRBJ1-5	CASSPRDGGNQPQHF	TGTGCCAGCTCACCCCGGGACGGGGGCAATCAGCCCCAGCATTTT
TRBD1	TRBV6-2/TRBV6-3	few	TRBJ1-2	CASSYPVIYGDREGYGYTF	TGTGCCAGCAGTTACCCAGTTATTTACGGGGACAGGGAAGGATATGGCTACACCTTC
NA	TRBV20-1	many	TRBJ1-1	CSARARDTEAFF	TGCAGTGCTAGAGCCCGGGACACTGAAGCTTTCTTT
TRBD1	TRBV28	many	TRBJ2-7	CASSALIGTGSYEQYF	TGTGCCAGCAGTGCCCTCATCGGGACAGGCTCCTACGAGCAGTACTTC